The 10 T cell receptor beta chains in this list originate from one sample, sequenced in a study of neurological immune-mediated disorders. TCRdb redid the calling of the 5' RACE reads with MiXCR, one entry per CDR3 protein. The sample shows 130,000 or so distinct CDR3 sequences, roughly 3.2% of them seen only once. Input material: PBMCs. Every receptor here comes from a woman aged 25 to 39 with multiple sclerosis.

There are many counts of this clonotype. J is TRBJ2-4 and V is TRBV7-2, with unresolved D. The CDR3 has 11 amino acids. Trimming stripped 4 bases from V and 7 bases from J, with 5 bases between. The germline gives CDR1 SGHTA, CDR2 FQGNSA. The CDR3 loop reads CASSSLNIQYF. DNA of the CDR3: TGTGCCAGCAGCTCCCTGAACATTCAGTACTTC.

This clonotype was recorded at least ten times. The rearrangement uses TRBV27 and TRBJ2-1; TRBD2 matches 14 bases. The CDR3 is 15 amino acids. Germline-derived CDR1 and CDR2 are MNHEY and SMNVEV (reference sequence). V trimming: 6 bases; J trimming: 8 bases; junction bases outside the gene matches: 6. In nucleotides, the CDR3 is TGTGCCAGCAGAACCGGGACTAGCGGGAGCTATGAGCAGTTCTTC. It codes for CASRTGTSGSYEQFF.

This clonotype was counted many times. The J gene is TRBJ2-7, the V gene TRBV7-6, with 7 bases aligning to TRBD2. The V gene's germline CDR1 is SGHVS and CDR2 FNYEAQ. The CDR3 contains 14 residues. Trimming at V came to 5 bases and at J to 7 bases, leaving 11 bases not matched to a gene. The CDR3, as DNA: TGTGCCAGCAGCCTTTATGGGAGGGTAGAAGAGCAGTACTTC. Translation: CASSLYGRVEEQYF.

This clonotype was recorded many times. In DNA form, the CDR3 reads TGTGCCAGCAGCTTACTCGGCGGGAGCATTGAGCAGTTCTTC. Protein sequence: CASSLLGGSIEQFF. The V call is TRBV7-9, the J call TRBJ2-1, with 7 positions matching TRBD2. Germline-derived CDR1 and CDR2 are SEHNR and FQNEAQ (reference sequence). This CDR3 region has 14 residues. V lost 2 bases, J lost 9 bases, and 7 bases stayed unmatched.

This clonotype came up many times. The rearrangement joins TRBV5-1 to TRBJ2-7, with no clear D. The germline V gene has CDR1 SGHRS and CDR2 YFSETQ. Between the trimmed V and J ends, which lost 0 bases and 5 bases, there was a span of 6 bases. The CDR3 length is 12 residues. The CDR3 is CASSLERHEQYF. The CDR3 DNA reads TGCGCCAGCAGCTTGGAGAGGCACGAGCAGTACTTC.

This clonotype showed up many times. The J gene is TRBJ1-2, the V gene TRBV20-1; D is unresolved. The ends were cut back, 2 bases at V and 4 bases at J, with 14 bases in the middle. The CDR3 covers 14 residues. Germline assignment: CDR1 DFQATT and CDR2 SNEGSKA (reference sequence). CDR3 DNA: TGCAGTGCTAGACGAATACGGGGTTCCTATGGCTACACCTTC. Amino acid sequence: CSARRIRGSYGYTF.

This clonotype occurred many times. The V and J genes are TRBV7-9 and TRBJ1-1; TRBD1 agrees at 9 bases. V shed 5 bases and J 4 bases; nucleotides not matched to a gene: 8. From germline, CDR1 is SEHNR and CDR2 FQNEAQ (reference sequence). This CDR3 has 15 amino acids. The CDR3 reads CASSLTGGGSTEAFF. The CDR3 bases are TGTGCCAGCAGCCTAACAGGGGGCGGGTCCACTGAAGCTTTCTTT.

This clonotype was observed many times. The V gene is TRBV4-2, the J gene TRBJ1-1, with unresolved D. V gave up 1 base and J gave up 0 bases, with 12 bases separating them. The CDR3 is 16 amino acids. CDR1 is LGHNA and CDR2 is YNFKEQ in the germline V gene. In DNA, the CDR3 is TGTGCCAGCAGCCAAGCAGGTCAAGCCCTGAACACTGAAGCTTTCTTT. Translated, it gives CASSQAGQALNTEAFF.

The table lists this clonotype with many counts. The chain links TRBV7-2 to TRBJ1-2; 9 bases map to TRBD1. Looked up from germline, CDR1 is SGHTA and CDR2 is FQGNSA. Unmatched junction bases numbered 4, after V lost 5 bases and J lost 0 bases. The CDR3 sequence is 15 residues long. The CDR3 sequence is CASSARTGANYGYTF. The CDR3 region has the DNA TGTGCCAGCAGCGCCCGGACAGGGGCTAACTATGGCTACACCTTC.

The table lists this clonotype with many counts. The chain links TRBV18 to TRBJ2-1; 8 bases agree with TRBD2. The CDR3 is made up of 15 amino acids. J lost 5 bases, V lost 5 bases, and 8 bases had no gene match. Germline V gives CDR1 KGHSH, CDR2 LQKENI. The CDR3 sequence is CASSTGGDLNNEQFF. The CDR3 region has the DNA TGTGCCAGCTCAACCGGGGGGGACCTCAACAATGAGCAGTTCTTC.